This T cell receptor beta chain is drawn from a study of T cells in pancreatic ductal adenocarcinoma. The CDR3 is 15 residues long. With V trimmed by 3 bases and J by 9 bases, 7 bases remained unmatched. The germline CDR1 and CDR2 sequences are MNHEY and SMNVEV (reference sequence). Selected pancreatic ductal adenocarcinoma patients had undergone surgery without neoadjuvant therapy. Study outcomes and limitations: No significant tumor-blood clonality difference; means were about 0.12 and 0.073.

Some clones are missing from TCRdb's copy, which holds only in-frame ones; the method was immunoSEQ multiplex PCR. Of more than 85,000 clones detected, nearly 95% appear once; the ten largest clones hold around 2.9%. A note on this clone: Its antigen is currently unknown.

Sequenced: PBMCs. The receptor's source is a human donor with pancreatic ductal adenocarcinoma. This chain links TRBV27 with TRBJ2-1; 11 bases are shared with TRBD2. The CDR3 is CASSFRLAGLGEQFF. CDR3 bases: TGTGCCAGCAGTTTCCGACTAGCGGGATTAGGTGAGCAGTTCTTC.